What follows are 15 T cell receptor beta chains derived from one specimen sequenced in a study of technical replicates of blood from a handful of donors (dated by TCRdb to the late 2010s). Preparation of the library involved the immunoSEQ multiplex PCR assay. The table comes from immuneACCESS by way of TCRdb, which keeps in-frame sequences with V and J called. Part of the clones is missing from these tables; in studies checked, under half for an unresolved V gene and the rest for unknown reasons. Here the sample has 75,000 to 95,000 clones; 94% occur a single time. Around 0.25% of the sample belongs to the ten largest clones. Sample: T cells isolated from PBMCs. Receptors originate from a human donor in good health.

This rearrangement joins TRBV6-1 to TRBJ2-7; TRBD1 aligns across 7 bases. J lost 0 bases, V lost 4 bases, and 6 bases had no gene match. Germline CDR1 MNHNS, CDR2 SASEGT. The CDR3 has 15 residues. CDR3 DNA sequence: TGTGCCAGCAGTGGGGGCAGGGGGAGCTCCTACGAGCAGTACTTC. Encoded protein: CASSGGRGSSYEQYF.

The V call is TRBV27, the J call TRBJ2-5; TRBD2 is a possible D gene (6 bases). CDR1 and CDR2 (germline): MNHEY, SMNVEV (reference sequence). This CDR3 has 14 residues. The germline V and J ends were trimmed by 2 bases and 5 bases, with 12 bases remaining between them. The CDR3 DNA follows: TGTGCCAGCAGTTTAATGGGGGGAAGGGAGACCCAGTACTTC. It translates to CASSLMGGRETQYF.

V is TRBV5-4 and J is TRBJ2-5, with 10 bases lining up with TRBD2. Germline loops: CDR1 SGHNT, CDR2 YYREEE (reference sequence). The CDR3 loop spans 16 amino acids. V dropped 0 bases and J dropped 5; count of bases not matched to a gene: 7. CDR3 amino acids: CASSLASGRAGETQYF. For the CDR3, the DNA is TGTGCCAGCAGCTTGGCCAGCGGGAGGGCCGGGGAGACCCAGTACTTC.

V gene TRBV14 combines with J gene TRBJ1-2; D may be TRBD1 (5 bases). Looked up from germline, CDR1 is SGHDN and CDR2 is FVKESK. With 4 bases removed from V and 1 base from J, the gap between germline ends came to 22 bases. The CDR3 contains 18 residues. The CDR3, as DNA: TGTGCCAGCAGCCGATCTAACAGGCAAGGTCGAAATAACTATGGCTACACCTTC. This codes for CASSRSNRQGRNNYGYTF.

The chain is built from TRBV10-3 and TRBJ2-7; 7 nucleotides agree with TRBD1. This CDR3 region has 13 residues. CDR1 is ENHRY and CDR2 is SYGVKD in the germline V gene. With 10 bases clipped from V and 5 bases from J, the junction kept 11 bases outside the gene matches. The CDR3 DNA sequence: TGTGCCAGAAGACAGGGTTTACTTGACGAGCAGTACTTC. Protein product: CARRQGLLDEQYF.

J is TRBJ1-2 and V is TRBV28; D gene uncertain. Per germline, CDR1 MDHEN and CDR2 SYDVKM. This CDR3 comprises 13 residues. Trimming removed 2 bases from V and 8 bases from J, with 12 bases in between. This CDR3 is CASSLPTSRGYTF. The CDR3 bases are TGTGCCAGCAGTTTACCTACCTCTAGAGGCTACACCTTC.

The V gene is TRBV7-6, the J gene TRBJ1-5, with a tentative D call TRBD1 (6 bases). V lost 2 bases and J 11 bases, leaving 16 bases between the germline ends. This CDR3 region has 14 residues. The germline V gene encodes CDR1 SGHVS and CDR2 FNYEAQ. The CDR3 loop reads CASSLFSGDGAQHF. Here the CDR3 DNA reads TGTGCCAGCAGCTTATTCTCAGGGGATGGGGCCCAGCATTTT.

The chain is built from TRBV14 and TRBJ2-7; tentatively, D is TRBD1 (6 bases). V was shortened by 0 bases and J by 6 bases, with 18 bases between the two germline ends. The CDR3 consists of 16 residues. CDR1 is SGHDN and CDR2 is FVKESK in the germline V gene. CDR3 in amino acids: CASSQDQGRVGTEQYF. The CDR3 nucleotides read TGTGCCAGCAGCCAAGACCAGGGGCGGGTCGGCACCGAGCAGTACTTC.

The V gene is TRBV4-2, the J gene TRBJ2-7, with D tentatively TRBD1 (6 bases). CDR1 is LGHNA, CDR2 YNFKEQ, per germline. This CDR3 has 13 amino acids. V lost 4 bases, J lost 3 bases, and 10 bases lay in between. The CDR3 here is CASSRGQLYEQYF. In DNA form, the CDR3 reads TGTGCCAGCAGCCGAGGACAGCTCTACGAGCAGTACTTC.

The J gene is TRBJ2-2, the V gene TRBV28; TRBD1 matches at 7 bases. The CDR3 length is 16 residues. The V gene end was trimmed by 4 bases and the J gene end by 2 bases; junction bases not matched to a gene: 7. The germline V gene encodes CDR1 MDHEN and CDR2 SYDVKM. Here the CDR3 reads CASSSNRGPNTGELFF. The CDR3 DNA reads TGTGCCAGCAGTTCCAACAGGGGACCAAACACCGGGGAGCTGTTTTTT.

This sequence joins TRBV9 and TRBJ2-3, with 11 bases identical to TRBD2. Germline V CDR1 and CDR2: SGDLS, YYNGEE. The CDR3 totals 21 residues. Trimming removed 1 base from V and 3 bases from J; junction bases left unmatched: 19. The CDR3: CASSVKGLAGGPVSRTDTQYF. The CDR3 coding sequence is TGTGCCAGCAGCGTAAAAGGGTTAGCGGGGGGGCCGGTGTCTAGAACAGATACGCAGTATTTT. The complete variable domain, with remaining parts taken from reference TRBV9 and TRBJ2-3, reads DSGVTQTPKHLITATGQRVTLRCSPRSGDLSVYWYQQSLDQGLQFLIQYYNGEERAKGNILERFSAQQFPDLHSELNLSSLELGDSALYFCASSVKGLAGGPVSRTDTQYFGPGTRLTVL.

The chain carries TRBV11-2 and TRBJ2-6; D is possibly TRBD1 (5 bases). CDR1 is SGHAT, CDR2 FQNNGV, per germline. The CDR3 totals 16 residues. Trimming removed 1 base from V and 4 bases from J, with 11 bases in between. The CDR3: CASSLASGLGANVLTF. Here the CDR3 DNA reads TGTGCCAGCAGCTTAGCGTCAGGGCTCGGGGCCAACGTCCTGACTTTC.

The chain joins TRBV13 to TRBJ2-3; D possibly corresponds to TRBD2 (5 bases). CDR3 length equals 16 residues. V was clipped by 0 bases and J by 0 bases, with 10 bases between them. Germline V CDR1 and CDR2: PRHDT, FYEKMQ (reference sequence). CDR3: CASSLGGITSTDTQYF. CDR3 nucleotide sequence: TGTGCCAGCAGCTTAGGCGGGATAACTAGCACAGATACGCAGTATTTT.

The V and J genes are TRBV4-1 and TRBJ2-3; D unresolved. In germline, CDR1 is MGHRA, CDR2 YSYEKL. V was clipped by 6 bases and J by 2 bases, with 9 bases between them. This CDR3 spans 13 amino acids. The CDR3, as DNA: TGCGCCAGCAGGAGCCTCCACACAGATACGCAGTATTTT. Translated, it gives CASRSLHTDTQYF.

The chain links TRBV6-6 to TRBJ1-1; D not certain. The CDR3 runs to 11 residues. The V gene lost 2 bases and the J gene lost 6 bases, with 4 bases spanning the gap. Germline-derived CDR1 and CDR2 are MNHNY and SVGAGI (reference sequence). CDR3 residues: CASSYRAEAFF. CDR3 sequence (DNA): TGTGCCAGCAGTTACCGGGCTGAAGCTTTCTTT.